Listed below are T cell receptor beta chains from one sample, sequenced in a study of CD8 T cells in Susac syndrome. TCRdb fed the immunoSEQ multiplex PCR reads into MiXCR, producing one record per CDR3 protein. The sample records a few hundred thousand distinct CDR3 sequences, over 75% being singletons. Sequenced: CD8+ T cells from PBMCs. These receptors originate from a human donor with multiple sclerosis. CDR3s include the opening cysteine and the closing phenylalanine or tryptophan. D genes are given only for firm matches. Some rows have no size entry. The others give once, few or many, or a class for an expanded clone.

V gene: TRBV7-9
D gene: TRBD1
J gene: TRBJ2-7
clone size: once
CDR3 DNA: TGTGCCAGCAGCTTAGCTTGGGACAGGGACTCCTACGAGCAGTACTTC
CDR3 protein: CASSLAWDRDSYEQYF

V gene: TRBV6-6
D gene: NA
J gene: TRBJ2-1
clone size: NA
CDR3 DNA: TGTGCCAGCAGTACCCCAGGGGCCTACAATGAGCAGTTCTTC
CDR3 protein: CASSTPGAYNEQFF

V gene: TRBV7-9
D gene: TRBD2
J gene: TRBJ2-1
clone size: NA
CDR3 DNA: TGTGCCAGCAGGGGGACTAGCGGCTACAATGAGCAGTTCTTC
CDR3 protein: CASRGTSGYNEQFF

V gene: TRBV6-2/TRBV6-3
D gene: TRBD2
J gene: TRBJ2-1
clone size: NA
CDR3 DNA: TGTGCCAGCTCGGCAAGCGGGAGCTCCTACAATGAGCAGTTCTTC
CDR3 protein: CASSASGSSYNEQFF

V gene: TRBV4-1
D gene: NA
J gene: TRBJ2-5
clone size: NA
CDR3 DNA: TGCGCCAGCAGGTCGTATTTTGACCTCTACCAAGAGACCCAGTACTTC
CDR3 protein: CASRSYFDLYQETQYF

V gene: TRBV27
D gene: NA
J gene: TRBJ1-2
clone size: NA
CDR3 DNA: TGTGCCAGCAGTTCAGACACCTTCGGGTATGGCTACACCTTC
CDR3 protein: CASSSDTFGYGYTF

V gene: TRBV28
D gene: NA
J gene: TRBJ1-3
clone size: NA
CDR3 DNA: TGTGCCAGCAGGGGGTACAGGGTAAGGGGAAACACCATATATTTT
CDR3 protein: CASRGYRVRGNTIYF

V gene: TRBV6-2/TRBV6-3
D gene: TRBD1
J gene: TRBJ2-7
clone size: few
CDR3 DNA: TGTGCCAGCAGTGACTTACGCCTTGGACAGGGGTTCCACGAGCAGTACTTC
CDR3 protein: CASSDLRLGQGFHEQYF

V gene: TRBV27
D gene: TRBD2
J gene: TRBJ2-1
clone size: NA
CDR3 DNA: TGTGCCAGCAGACTTACGGGACTAGCGCGGTCTAGGGGTTACAATGAGCAGTTCTTC
CDR3 protein: CASRLTGLARSRGYNEQFF

V gene: TRBV20-1
D gene: NA
J gene: TRBJ2-2
clone size: NA
CDR3 DNA: TGCAGTCCCCGCAGGAGGTATACCGGGGAGCTGTTTTTT
CDR3 protein: CSPRRRYTGELFF

V gene: TRBV28
D gene: TRBD1
J gene: TRBJ1-2
clone size: few
CDR3 DNA: TGTGCCAGCAGTTTGGGGCAGGGGGATGGCTACACCTTC
CDR3 protein: CASSLGQGDGYTF

V gene: TRBV20-1
D gene: TRBD1
J gene: TRBJ2-3
clone size: NA
CDR3 DNA: TGCAGTGCTAGAATTATGGACAGGAACCTTGTCACAGATACGCAGTATTTT
CDR3 protein: CSARIMDRNLVTDTQYF

V gene: TRBV28
D gene: NA
J gene: TRBJ2-7
clone size: NA
CDR3 DNA: TGTGCCAGCAGCCCTTCGGGTTACGAGCAGTACTTC
CDR3 protein: CASSPSGYEQYF

V gene: TRBV20-1
D gene: TRBD2
J gene: TRBJ2-3
clone size: NA
CDR3 DNA: TGCAGTGCTAGAGAAGGCCTAGCGGGAGACTGGGGCACAGATACGCAGTATTTT
CDR3 protein: CSAREGLAGDWGTDTQYF

V gene: TRBV29-1
D gene: TRBD1
J gene: TRBJ2-7
clone size: few
CDR3 DNA: TGCAGCGTGGAGCGTTGGGACAGCTCCTTCGGGGAGCAGTACTTC
CDR3 protein: CSVERWDSSFGEQYF

V gene: TRBV7-9
D gene: NA
J gene: TRBJ1-2
clone size: NA
CDR3 DNA: TGTGCCCTCCTCCGGGACACCGACTATGGCTACACCTTC
CDR3 protein: CALLRDTDYGYTF

V gene: TRBV12-3/TRBV12-4
D gene: TRBD2
J gene: TRBJ2-1
clone size: NA
CDR3 DNA: TGTGCCAGCAGTTTTGGGGGACTAGCGGGACCGGATGAGCAGTTCTTC
CDR3 protein: CASSFGGLAGPDEQFF

V gene: TRBV7-2
D gene: NA
J gene: TRBJ1-1
clone size: NA
CDR3 DNA: TGTGCCAGCCGGCTTGTGGGGAGGACTGAAGCTTTCTTT
CDR3 protein: CASRLVGRTEAFF

V gene: TRBV4-3
D gene: NA
J gene: TRBJ2-3
clone size: NA
CDR3 DNA: TGCGCCAGCAGCCCCCGACAGGCTAGCACAGATACGCAGTATTTT
CDR3 protein: CASSPRQASTDTQYF

V gene: TRBV27
D gene: TRBD1
J gene: TRBJ1-1
clone size: NA
CDR3 DNA: TGTGCCAGCAGTTGGGGACAGGGACTCGAAGCTTTCTTT
CDR3 protein: CASSWGQGLEAFF

V gene: TRBV6-2/TRBV6-3
D gene: TRBD1
J gene: TRBJ1-5
clone size: NA
CDR3 DNA: TGTGCCAGCAGCGTAGGACAGGGAAAACAGCCCCAGCATTTT
CDR3 protein: CASSVGQGKQPQHF

V gene: TRBV7-9
D gene: NA
J gene: TRBJ2-7
clone size: NA
CDR3 DNA: TGTGCCAGCAGCTTGGACAACGTCTACGAGCAGTACTTC
CDR3 protein: CASSLDNVYEQYF

V gene: TRBV30
D gene: TRBD1
J gene: TRBJ1-4
clone size: NA
CDR3 DNA: TGTGCCTGGAGACTGGGACAGGGAGGCGAAAAACTGTTTTTT
CDR3 protein: CAWRLGQGGEKLFF

V gene: TRBV29-1
D gene: NA
J gene: TRBJ2-2
clone size: NA
CDR3 DNA: TGCAGCGTAAAACCTGGGACACGGAACACCGGGGAGCTGTTTTTT
CDR3 protein: CSVKPGTRNTGELFF

V gene: TRBV30
D gene: TRBD1
J gene: TRBJ2-3
clone size: NA
CDR3 DNA: TGTGCCTGGAGGGAGACAGGGTGGGCAGATACGCAGTATTTT
CDR3 protein: CAWRETGWADTQYF

V gene: TRBV6-5
D gene: TRBD1
J gene: TRBJ1-2
clone size: NA
CDR3 DNA: TGTGCCAGCAGTCCAGGACAGGGGAGCTATGGCTACACCTTC
CDR3 protein: CASSPGQGSYGYTF

V gene: TRBV4-1
D gene: TRBD1
J gene: TRBJ1-5
clone size: few
CDR3 DNA: TGCGCCAGCAGCCAAGAGGAGGGGGACAGGGCTCAGCCCCAGCATTTT
CDR3 protein: CASSQEEGDRAQPQHF